The source of this T cell receptor beta chain is a study of CD8 T cells in ankylosing spondylitis. The study's findings and limits: Disease-associated clones were reportedly significantly overrepresented in matched ankylosing spondylitis synovial fluid.

V was shortened by 5 bases and J by 0 bases, with 9 bases between the two germline ends. CDR3 length: 13 amino acids. Germline V CDR1 and CDR2: SGHRS, YFSETQ. This clonotype was observed a handful of times. The target antigen is unknown. Using quantitative 5'-RACE with molecular barcodes, the authors made TCR beta libraries. TCRdb fed the 5' RACE reads into MiXCR, producing one record per CDR3 protein. The table has about 250,000 distinct CDR3 sequences, over 7% seen once; the top ten hold more than 4.5%. Specimen: blood, either unsorted or a sorted T cell fraction (not recorded which). V usage is TRBV5-1 and J usage is TRBJ2-7; D is ambiguous. This receptor was identified in a female donor with ankylosing spondylitis or in good health (not recorded which). The CDR3 sequence: CASRRPNSYEQYF. Written as DNA, the CDR3 is TGCGCCAGCAGACGTCCAAACTCCTACGAGCAGTACTTC.